These 23 T cell receptor beta chains share one sample of origin, sequenced in a study of long-term antiretroviral therapy in people with HIV. Survey-level immunoSEQ v3.0 assays were run. Generated by immunoSEQ multiplex PCR, the TCRdb table keeps only in-frame clones and is missing some. The sample carries tens of thousands of clones, approximately 82% recorded once. Sequencing used unsorted PBMCs, obtained 3 years after starting antiretroviral therapy. Every receptor here comes from a man between 45 and 60 years old with HIV.

V is TRBV11-3 and J is TRBJ2-1, with D uncertain. Trimming cost V 6 bases and J 5 bases, with 17 bases left between them. The CDR3 contains 15 residues. Germline V gene data show CDR1 as SGHNT and CDR2 as YENEEA. CDR3 loop: CASSERRVTHNEQFF. The CDR3 nucleotides are TGTGCCAGCAGTGAGAGGCGAGTCACCCACAATGAGCAGTTCTTC.

This chain links TRBV19 with TRBJ1-2; D gene uncertain. The V gene lost 8 bases and the J gene lost 8 bases, with 18 bases spanning the gap. This CDR3 contains 13 residues. Germline loops: CDR1 LNHDA, CDR2 SQIVND (reference sequence). The CDR3 reads CASVAGYGNGYTF. For the CDR3, the DNA is TGTGCCAGTGTGGCCGGGTATGGGAACGGCTACACCTTC.

This clone appeared once. The chain links TRBV7-9 to TRBJ2-5; perhaps TRBD1 as D (6 bases). Between the trimmed V and J ends, which lost 5 bases and 4 bases, there was a span of 14 bases. This CDR3 spans 14 amino acids. CDR1 is SEHNR, CDR2 FQNEAQ, per germline (reference sequence). The CDR3 sequence: CASSLGGPTETQYF. The DNA for the CDR3 is TGTGCCAGCAGCCTAGGGGGTCCGACAGAGACCCAGTACTTC.

This clone has only one observation. The chain combines TRBV7-6 with TRBJ1-2; D is perhaps TRBD1 (6 bases). V lost 2 bases and J lost 2, with 18 bases in between. The germline CDR1 and CDR2 sequences are SGHVS and FNYEAQ. The CDR3 totals 17 residues. This CDR3 reads CASSLFNQGHPNYGYTF. CDR3 DNA sequence: TGTGCCAGCAGCTTATTTAACCAGGGACATCCCAACTATGGCTACACCTTC.

This clone came up a few times. The chain carries TRBV9 and TRBJ2-7, with no clear D. V shed 0 bases and J shed 5 bases, with 9 bases lying between them. Germline CDR1 is SGDLS and CDR2 is YYNGEE. The CDR3 spans 13 residues. The DNA for the CDR3 is TGTGCCAGCAGCGTAGACCGGGCGGACGAGCAGTACTTC. This encodes CASSVDRADEQYF.

The rearrangement joins TRBV4-1 to TRBJ1-4; D not certain. Germline V CDR1 and CDR2: MGHRA, YSYEKL. The CDR3 has 16 amino acids. Trimming removed 0 bases at V and 7 bases at J, with 15 bases between. CDR3 coding DNA: TGCGCCAGCAGCCAAGATCAGTCCCCTTGGGGTGAAAAACTGTTTTTT. Translated: CASSQDQSPWGEKLFF.

V gene TRBV4-3 combines with J gene TRBJ1-6; D is possibly TRBD1 (5 bases). Trimming left V 0 bases short and J 6 bases short, with 9 bases between. The CDR3 consists of 15 residues. The germline V gene encodes CDR1 LGHNA and CDR2 YSLEER. CDR3 loop: CASSQDVGGNSPLHF. CDR3 bases: TGCGCCAGCAGCCAAGATGTGGGGGGTAATTCACCCCTCCACTTT.

V gene TRBV18 combines with J gene TRBJ1-1; no clear D gene. The V end lost 2 bases, the J end lost 8 bases, and 18 bases lay between the germline ends. Germline V CDR1 and CDR2: KGHSH, LQKENI. This CDR3 is built from 15 residues. The DNA of the CDR3 is TGTGCCAGCTCACCAAGAGTGGATTCCCCCGAAGAAGCTTTCTTT. Protein: CASSPRVDSPEEAFF.

This sequence joins TRBV4-3 and TRBJ2-7; 8 bases are a match to TRBD2. Germline loops: CDR1 LGHNA, CDR2 YSLEER. V was clipped by 4 bases and J by 9 bases; unmatched bases: 17. The CDR3 covers 16 residues. In DNA form, the CDR3 reads TGCGCCAGCAGCCCCCGTACCGGGAGGGACCCCCTCGGGCAGTACTTC. Amino acids: CASSPRTGRDPLGQYF.

The J gene is TRBJ1-4, the V gene TRBV15, with a possible D match to TRBD1 (5 bases). The CDR3 consists of 14 residues. Between the trimmed V and J ends, which lost 3 bases and 8 bases, there was a span of 13 bases. CDR1 and CDR2 (germline): LNHNV, YYDKDF (reference sequence). The CDR3 reads CATSRGWQGEKLFF. The DNA of the CDR3 is TGTGCCACCAGCAGGGGCTGGCAGGGAGAAAAACTGTTTTTT.

This clone was observed a few times. This chain joins TRBV6-1 and TRBJ1-1, with a possible D match to TRBD1 (6 bases). This CDR3 region has 13 residues. Germline CDR1 and CDR2: MNHNS and SASEGT. The V end lost 8 bases, the J end lost 3 bases, and 13 bases lay between the germline ends. The CDR3, as DNA: TGTGCCAGCCATAGGGGGTGGGACACTGAAGCTTTCTTT. Its protein product is CASHRGWDTEAFF.

The V call is TRBV7-6, the J call TRBJ1-2; D ambiguous. Trimming shortened V by 5 bases and J by 8 bases, and 12 bases separated the two germline ends. The CDR3 has 12 residues. In germline, CDR1 is SGHVS, CDR2 FNYEAQ. The chain's CDR3 is CASSPQSGGYTF. The CDR3 nucleotides are TGTGCCAGCAGCCCCCAGTCAGGCGGCTACACCTTC.

The gene calls are TRBV2 and TRBJ2-1; the D is unclear. Germline V gene sequence: CDR1 SNHLY, CDR2 FYNNEI. V lost 5 bases, J lost 7 bases, and 9 bases lay in between. The CDR3 is made up of 12 amino acids. CDR3 in DNA: TGTGCCAGCAGTCCAGAGCGTAATGAGCAGTTCTTC. Its translation is CASSPERNEQFF.

A few counts support this clone. The chain recombines TRBV19 with TRBJ1-5; D call uncertain. Germline V gene sequence: CDR1 LNHDA, CDR2 SQIVND (reference sequence). The length of the CDR3 is 13 residues. V gave up 5 bases and J gave up 6 bases, with 11 bases separating them. The CDR3 reads CASSYKGSQPQHF. The DNA of the CDR3 is TGTGCCAGTAGTTACAAGGGCTCTCAGCCCCAGCATTTT.

The rearrangement uses TRBV30 and TRBJ2-5, with unresolved D. The CDR3 extends over 15 amino acids. Germline V CDR1 and CDR2: GTSNPN, SVGIG (reference sequence). The V and J ends lost 2 bases and 0 bases respectively, with 13 bases between them. CDR3 region: CAWSSTGPHQETQYF. Here the CDR3 DNA reads TGTGCCTGGAGTTCAACCGGGCCCCACCAAGAGACCCAGTACTTC.

This chain links TRBV19 with TRBJ2-2, with 15 bases matching TRBD2. The CDR3 totals 21 residues. Losses at the gene ends were 0 bases for V and 0 bases for J; bases not matched to a gene: 8. Germline loops: CDR1 LNHDA, CDR2 SQIVND (reference sequence). The CDR3 nucleotides are TGTGCCAGTAGTATAGAGTCAGGACTAGCGGGAGGGCCATCGAACACCGGGGAGCTGTTTTTT. Protein: CASSIESGLAGGPSNTGELFF.

The CDR3 spells CSVLGANVLTF. The CDR3 DNA sequence: TGCAGCGTCTTAGGGGCCAACGTCCTGACTTTC. This chain joins TRBV29-1 and TRBJ2-6; D is undetermined. The germline V and J ends were trimmed by 6 bases and 4 bases, with 4 bases remaining between them. Germline loops: CDR1 SQVTM, CDR2 ANQGSEA. This CDR3 contains 11 residues. The complete variable domain, with remaining parts taken from reference TRBV29-1 and TRBJ2-6, reads SAVISQKPSRDICQRGTSLTIQCQVDSQVTMMFWYRQQPGQSLTLIATANQGSEATYESGFVIDKFPISRPNLTFSTLTVSNMSPEDSSIYLCSVLGANVLTFGAGSRLTVL.

The chain recombines TRBV28 with TRBJ2-5; D gene ambiguous. Germline V lookup: CDR1 MDHEN, CDR2 SYDVKM. CDR3 length: 14 residues. Trimming took 5 bases from V and 5 from J, leaving 15 bases between them. CDR3 DNA sequence: TGTGCCAGCAGTCCCGCAAGACGGGTTGAGACCCAGTACTTC. Its translation: CASSPARRVETQYF.

This rearrangement joins TRBV14 to TRBJ2-3; D might be TRBD2 (5 bases). The V gene's germline CDR1 is SGHDN and CDR2 FVKESK. Deletions cut 0 bases from V and 4 bases from J, with 14 bases between. The CDR3 length is 16 residues. CDR3 amino acids: CASSQDAGSIADTQYF. As DNA, the CDR3 is TGTGCCAGCAGCCAAGATGCGGGTTCAATCGCAGATACGCAGTATTTT.

This clone was seen just once. V usage is TRBV11-2 and J usage is TRBJ2-7, with TRBD2 matching over 9 bases. Germline assignment: CDR1 SGHAT and CDR2 FQNNGV. Trimming at V came to 2 bases and at J to 3 bases, leaving 8 bases not matched to a gene. The CDR3 contains 16 residues. CDR3 region: CASSLMLRTSVYEQYF. The CDR3 bases are TGTGCCAGCAGCTTAATGCTTCGGACTAGCGTCTACGAGCAGTACTTC. Full variable domain (outside the CDR3, taken from reference TRBV11-2 and TRBJ2-7): EAGVAQSPRYKIIEKRQSVAFWCNPISGHATLYWYQQILGQGPKLLIQFQNNGVVDDSQLPKDRFSAERLKGVDSTLKIQPAKLEDSAVYLCASSLMLRTSVYEQYFGPGTRLTVT.

The chain employs TRBV30 and TRBJ2-3; D possibly uses TRBD1 or TRBD2 (6 bases each). The CDR3 has 16 residues. V dropped 1 base and J dropped 5 bases, with 19 bases sitting between them. In germline, CDR1 is GTSNPN, CDR2 SVGIG (reference sequence). The CDR3 here is CAWSGSIGGSVDTQYF. CDR3 sequence (DNA): TGTGCCTGGAGTGGGTCAATAGGGGGGTCTGTAGATACGCAGTATTTT.

The CDR3 sequence: CASSQEWDRTEAFF. CDR3 coding DNA: TGCGCCAGCAGCCAAGAGTGGGACAGGACTGAAGCTTTCTTT. The chain uses TRBV4-3 and TRBJ1-1, with 8 positions matching TRBD1. The CDR3 contains 14 residues. From germline, CDR1 is LGHNA and CDR2 YSLEER. Trimming cost V 0 bases and J 5 bases; bases outside gene matches: 2.

This clone was seen just once. The CDR3, as DNA: TGTGCCACCAGCAGAACCCGGGACATCGTTGGGCAGCCCCAGCATTTT. This sequence encodes CATSRTRDIVGQPQHF. The chain links TRBV15 to TRBJ1-5; D perhaps matches TRBD1 (6 bases). CDR1 LNHNV and CDR2 YYDKDF come from the germline V gene (reference sequence). V lost 2 bases and J lost 7, with 18 bases in between. The CDR3 extends over 16 amino acids.